This T cell receptor beta chain stems from a study of blood T cell repertoires in COVID-19. About the research overall: Acute-phase and convalescent COVID-19 samples originated in the United States, Italy and Spain.

The ends were cut back, 2 bases at V and 1 base at J, with 8 bases in the middle. CDR3 length: 15 amino acids. CDR1 and CDR2 (germline): MNHNS, SASEGT. In the authors' methods: Cell counts per sample came from amplifying reference gene primers. Measured with immunoSEQ multiplex PCR; TCRdb has only the in-frame clones, and not every one. V, J and clone size are those of that table, while D and trimming were read from the DNA. Of 97,000 or so clones listed, roughly nine tenths are singletons. The chain employs TRBV6-1 and TRBJ2-2; D is unclear. This sequence originates from a man aged 60-69 years with acute or convalescent COVID-19. The sequencing input was peripheral blood. The CDR3 protein is CASSEMAGNTGELFF. CDR3 bases: TGTGCCAGCAGTGAAATGGCAGGGAACACCGGGGAGCTGTTTTTT.